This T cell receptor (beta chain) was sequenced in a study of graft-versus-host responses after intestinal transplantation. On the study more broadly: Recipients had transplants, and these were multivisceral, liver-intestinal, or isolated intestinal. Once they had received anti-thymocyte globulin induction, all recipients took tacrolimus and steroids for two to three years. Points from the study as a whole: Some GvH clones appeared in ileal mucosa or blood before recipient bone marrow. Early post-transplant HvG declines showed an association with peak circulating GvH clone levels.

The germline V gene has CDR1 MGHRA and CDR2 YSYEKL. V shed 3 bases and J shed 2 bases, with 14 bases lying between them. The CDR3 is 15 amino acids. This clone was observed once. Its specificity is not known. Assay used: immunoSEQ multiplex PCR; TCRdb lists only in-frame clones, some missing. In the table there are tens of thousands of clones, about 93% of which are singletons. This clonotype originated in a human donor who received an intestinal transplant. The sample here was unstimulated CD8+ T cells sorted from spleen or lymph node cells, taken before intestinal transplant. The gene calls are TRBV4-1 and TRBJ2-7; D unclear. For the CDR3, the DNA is TGCGCCAGCAGCCATGAGGACGGAGTCACCTACGAGCAGTACTTC. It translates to CASSHEDGVTYEQYF.